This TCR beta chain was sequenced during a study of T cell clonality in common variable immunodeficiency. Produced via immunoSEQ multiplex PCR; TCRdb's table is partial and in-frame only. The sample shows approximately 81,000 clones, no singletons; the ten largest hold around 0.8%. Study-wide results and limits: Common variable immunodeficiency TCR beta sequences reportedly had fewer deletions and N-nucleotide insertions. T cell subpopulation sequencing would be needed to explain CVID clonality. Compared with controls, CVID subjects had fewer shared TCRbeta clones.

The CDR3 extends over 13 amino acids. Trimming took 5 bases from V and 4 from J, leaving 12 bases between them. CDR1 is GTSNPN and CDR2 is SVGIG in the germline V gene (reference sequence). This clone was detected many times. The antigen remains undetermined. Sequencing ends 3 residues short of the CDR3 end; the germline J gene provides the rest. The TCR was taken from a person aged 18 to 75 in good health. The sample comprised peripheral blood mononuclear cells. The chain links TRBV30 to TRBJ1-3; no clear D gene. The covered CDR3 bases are TGTGCCTGGGATACAGATTCGGGAAACACC. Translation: CAWDTDSGNT. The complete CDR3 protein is CAWDTDSGNTIYF. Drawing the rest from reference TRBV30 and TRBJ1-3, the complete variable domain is SQTIHQWPATLVQPVGSPLSLECTVEGTSNPNLYWYRQAAGRGLQLLFYSVGIGQISSEVPQNLSASRPQDRQFILSSKKLLLSDSGFYLCAWDTDSGNTIYFGEGSWLTVV.